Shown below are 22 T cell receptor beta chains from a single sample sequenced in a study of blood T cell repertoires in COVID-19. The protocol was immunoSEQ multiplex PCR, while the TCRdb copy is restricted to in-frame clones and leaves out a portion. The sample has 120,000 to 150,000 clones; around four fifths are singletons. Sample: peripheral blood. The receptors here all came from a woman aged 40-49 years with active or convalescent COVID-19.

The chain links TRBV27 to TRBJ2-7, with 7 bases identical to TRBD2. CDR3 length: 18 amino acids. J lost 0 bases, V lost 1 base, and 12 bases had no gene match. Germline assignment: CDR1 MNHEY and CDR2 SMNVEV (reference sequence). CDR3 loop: CASSLWGDQRGLSYEQYF. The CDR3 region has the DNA TGTGCCAGCAGTTTATGGGGGGATCAGCGGGGCCTCTCCTACGAGCAGTACTTC.

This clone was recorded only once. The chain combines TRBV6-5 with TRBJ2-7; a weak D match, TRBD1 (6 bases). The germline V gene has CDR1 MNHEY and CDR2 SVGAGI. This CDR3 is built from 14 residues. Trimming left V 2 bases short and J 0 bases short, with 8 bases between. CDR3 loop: CASSYGQTSYEQYF. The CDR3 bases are TGTGCCAGCAGTTACGGACAGACCTCCTACGAGCAGTACTTC.

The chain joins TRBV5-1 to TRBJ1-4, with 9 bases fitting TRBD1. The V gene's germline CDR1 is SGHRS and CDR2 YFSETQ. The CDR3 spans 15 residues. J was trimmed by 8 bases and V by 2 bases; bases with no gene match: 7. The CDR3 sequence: CASSFSGTGREKLFF. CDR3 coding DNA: TGCGCCAGCAGCTTTTCCGGGACAGGGAGAGAAAAACTGTTTTTT.

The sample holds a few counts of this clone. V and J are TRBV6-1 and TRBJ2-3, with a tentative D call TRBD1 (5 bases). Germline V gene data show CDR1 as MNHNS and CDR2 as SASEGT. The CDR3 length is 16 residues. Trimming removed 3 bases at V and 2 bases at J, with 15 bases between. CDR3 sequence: CASSDGASYITDTQYF. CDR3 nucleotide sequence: TGTGCCAGCAGTGATGGGGCCAGCTATATCACAGATACGCAGTATTTT.

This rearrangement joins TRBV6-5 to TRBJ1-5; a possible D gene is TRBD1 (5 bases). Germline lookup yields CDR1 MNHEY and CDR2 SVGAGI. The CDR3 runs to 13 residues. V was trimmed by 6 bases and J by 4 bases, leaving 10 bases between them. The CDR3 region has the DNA TGTGCCAGCAGCCTCGCAGGGAATCAGCCCCAGCATTTT. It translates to CASSLAGNQPQHF.

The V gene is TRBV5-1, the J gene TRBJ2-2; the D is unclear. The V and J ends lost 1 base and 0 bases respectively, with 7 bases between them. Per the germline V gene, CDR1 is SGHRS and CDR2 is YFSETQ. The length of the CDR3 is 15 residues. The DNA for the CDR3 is TGCGCCAGCAGCTTGTGGCAGGCGAACACCGGGGAGCTGTTTTTT. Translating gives CASSLWQANTGELFF.

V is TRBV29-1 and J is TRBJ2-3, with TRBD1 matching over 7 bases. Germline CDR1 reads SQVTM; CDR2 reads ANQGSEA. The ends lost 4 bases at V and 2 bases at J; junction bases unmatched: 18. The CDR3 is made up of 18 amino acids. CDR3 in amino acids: CSVVGADRVGSFTDTQYF. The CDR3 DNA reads TGCAGCGTTGTGGGGGCTGACAGGGTGGGCTCCTTCACAGATACGCAGTATTTT.

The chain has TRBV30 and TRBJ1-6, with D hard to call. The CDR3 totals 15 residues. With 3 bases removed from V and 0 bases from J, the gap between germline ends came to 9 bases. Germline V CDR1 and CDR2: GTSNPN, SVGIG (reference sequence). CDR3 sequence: CAWRSVSSYNSPLHF. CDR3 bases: TGTGCCTGGAGGTCCGTGAGCTCCTATAATTCACCCCTCCACTTT.

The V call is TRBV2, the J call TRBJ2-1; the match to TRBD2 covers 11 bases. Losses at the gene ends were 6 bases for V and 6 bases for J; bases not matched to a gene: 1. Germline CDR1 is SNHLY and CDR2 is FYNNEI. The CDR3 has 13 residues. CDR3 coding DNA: TGTGCCAGCAGGACTAGCGGGGCCAATGAGCAGTTCTTC. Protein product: CASRTSGANEQFF. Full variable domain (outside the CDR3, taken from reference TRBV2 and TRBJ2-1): EPEVTQTPSHQVTQMGQEVILRCVPISNHLYFYWYRQILGQKVEFLVSFYNNEISEKSEIFDDQFSVERPDGSNFTLKIRSTKLEDSAMYFCASRTSGANEQFFGPGTRLTVL.

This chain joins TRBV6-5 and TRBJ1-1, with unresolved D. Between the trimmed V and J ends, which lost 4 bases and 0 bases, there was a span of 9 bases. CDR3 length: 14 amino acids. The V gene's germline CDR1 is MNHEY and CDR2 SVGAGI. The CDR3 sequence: CASSSYEMNTEAFF. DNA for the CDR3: TGTGCCAGCAGTTCCTACGAGATGAACACTGAAGCTTTCTTT.

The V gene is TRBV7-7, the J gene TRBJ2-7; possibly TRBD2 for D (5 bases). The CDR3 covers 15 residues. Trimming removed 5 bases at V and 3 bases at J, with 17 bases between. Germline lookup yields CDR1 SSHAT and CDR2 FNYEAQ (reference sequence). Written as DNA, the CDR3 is TGTGCCAGCAGCCCATCCATGGGGAGCTACTACGAGCAGTACTTC. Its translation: CASSPSMGSYYEQYF.

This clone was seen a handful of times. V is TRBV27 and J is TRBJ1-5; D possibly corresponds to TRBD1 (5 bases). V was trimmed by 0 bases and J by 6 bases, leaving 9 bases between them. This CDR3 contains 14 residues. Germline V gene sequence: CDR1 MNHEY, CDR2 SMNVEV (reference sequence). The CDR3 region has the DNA TGTGCCAGCAGTTTATCGGGGGGTGGTCAGCCCCAGCATTTT. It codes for CASSLSGGGQPQHF.

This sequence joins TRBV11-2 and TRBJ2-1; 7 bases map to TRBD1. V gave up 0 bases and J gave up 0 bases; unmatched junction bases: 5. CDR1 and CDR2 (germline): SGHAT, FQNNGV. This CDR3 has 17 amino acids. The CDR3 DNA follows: TGTGCCAGCAGCTTAGAAGGGGGCTCGTTCTCCTACAATGAGCAGTTCTTC. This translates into CASSLEGGSFSYNEQFF.

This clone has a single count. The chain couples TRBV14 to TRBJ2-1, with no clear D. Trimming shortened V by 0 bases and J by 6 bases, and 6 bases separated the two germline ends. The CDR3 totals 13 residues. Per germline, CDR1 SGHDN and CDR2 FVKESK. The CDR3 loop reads CASSQDSRNEQFF. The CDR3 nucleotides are TGTGCCAGCAGCCAAGATAGCCGCAATGAGCAGTTCTTC. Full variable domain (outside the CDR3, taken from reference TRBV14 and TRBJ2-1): EAGVTQFPSHSVIEKGQTVTLRCDPISGHDNLYWYRRVMGKEIKFLLHFVKESKQDESGMPNNRFLAERTGGTYSTLKVQPAELEDSGVYFCASSQDSRNEQFFGPGTRLTVL.

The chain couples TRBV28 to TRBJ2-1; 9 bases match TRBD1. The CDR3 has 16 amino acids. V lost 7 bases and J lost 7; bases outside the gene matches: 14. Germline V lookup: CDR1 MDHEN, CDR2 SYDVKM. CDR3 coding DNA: TGTGCCAGCACCCCCTCACCCGGACAGGGGAGGAATGAGCAGTTCTTC. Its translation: CASTPSPGQGRNEQFF. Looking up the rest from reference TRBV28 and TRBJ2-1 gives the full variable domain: DVKVTQSSRYLVKRTGEKVFLECVQDMDHENMFWYRQDPGLGLRLIYFSYDVKMKEKGDIPEGYSVSREKKERFSLILESASTNQTSMYLCASTPSPGQGRNEQFFGPGTRLTVL.

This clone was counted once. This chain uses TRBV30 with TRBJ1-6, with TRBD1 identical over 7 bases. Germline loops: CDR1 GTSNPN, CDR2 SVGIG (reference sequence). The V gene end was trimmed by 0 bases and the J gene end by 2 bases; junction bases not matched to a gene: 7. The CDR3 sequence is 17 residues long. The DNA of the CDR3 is TGTGCCTGGAGTGTACAAAGGGGGCGCGCCTATAATTCACCCCTCCACTTT. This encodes CAWSVQRGRAYNSPLHF. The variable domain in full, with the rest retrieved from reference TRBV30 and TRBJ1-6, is SQTIHQWPATLVQPVGSPLSLECTVEGTSNPNLYWYRQAAGRGLQLLFYSVGIGQISSEVPQNLSASRPQDRQFILSSKKLLLSDSGFYLCAWSVQRGRAYNSPLHFGNGTRLTVT.

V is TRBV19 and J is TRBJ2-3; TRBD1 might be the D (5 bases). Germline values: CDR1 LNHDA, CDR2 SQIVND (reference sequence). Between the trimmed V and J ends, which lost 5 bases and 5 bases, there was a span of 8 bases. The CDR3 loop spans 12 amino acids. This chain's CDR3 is CASSPQGDTQYF. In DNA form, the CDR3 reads TGTGCCAGTAGTCCTCAGGGAGATACGCAGTATTTT. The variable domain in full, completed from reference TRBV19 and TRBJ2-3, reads DGGITQSPKYLFRKEGQNVTLSCEQNLNHDAMYWYRQDPGQGLRLIYYSQIVNDFQKGDIAEGYSVSREKKESFPLTVTSAQKNPTAFYLCASSPQGDTQYFGPGTRLTVL.

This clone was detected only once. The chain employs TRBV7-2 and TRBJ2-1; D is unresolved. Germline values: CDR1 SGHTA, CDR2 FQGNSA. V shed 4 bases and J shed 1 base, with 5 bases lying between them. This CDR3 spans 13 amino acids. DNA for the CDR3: TGTGCCAGCAGCTCCGAGTCCTACAATGAGCAGTTCTTC. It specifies CASSSESYNEQFF.

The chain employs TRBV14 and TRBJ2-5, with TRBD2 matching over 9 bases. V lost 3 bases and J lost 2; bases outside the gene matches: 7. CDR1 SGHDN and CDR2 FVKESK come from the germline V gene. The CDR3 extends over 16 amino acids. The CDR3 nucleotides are TGTGCCAGCAGCCACCTGACTAGCGGCAAACAAGAGACCCAGTACTTC. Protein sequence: CASSHLTSGKQETQYF.

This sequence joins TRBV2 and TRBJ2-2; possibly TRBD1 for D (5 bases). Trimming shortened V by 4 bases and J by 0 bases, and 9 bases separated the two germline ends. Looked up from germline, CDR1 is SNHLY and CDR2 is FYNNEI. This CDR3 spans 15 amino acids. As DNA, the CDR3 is TGTGCCAGCAGTGGTTCAGGGTCGAACACCGGGGAGCTGTTTTTT. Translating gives CASSGSGSNTGELFF.

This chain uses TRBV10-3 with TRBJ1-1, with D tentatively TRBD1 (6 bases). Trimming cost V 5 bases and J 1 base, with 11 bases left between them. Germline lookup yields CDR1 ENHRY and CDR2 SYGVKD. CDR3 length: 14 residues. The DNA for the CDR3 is TGTGCCATCAGTTCTGGACAGAGGAACACTGAAGCTTTCTTT. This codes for CAISSGQRNTEAFF.

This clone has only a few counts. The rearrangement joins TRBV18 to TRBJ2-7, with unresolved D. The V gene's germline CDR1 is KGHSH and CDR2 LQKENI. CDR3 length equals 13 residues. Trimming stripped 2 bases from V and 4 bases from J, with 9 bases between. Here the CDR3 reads CASSPSWQYEQYF. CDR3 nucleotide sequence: TGTGCCAGCTCACCATCCTGGCAATACGAGCAGTACTTC.